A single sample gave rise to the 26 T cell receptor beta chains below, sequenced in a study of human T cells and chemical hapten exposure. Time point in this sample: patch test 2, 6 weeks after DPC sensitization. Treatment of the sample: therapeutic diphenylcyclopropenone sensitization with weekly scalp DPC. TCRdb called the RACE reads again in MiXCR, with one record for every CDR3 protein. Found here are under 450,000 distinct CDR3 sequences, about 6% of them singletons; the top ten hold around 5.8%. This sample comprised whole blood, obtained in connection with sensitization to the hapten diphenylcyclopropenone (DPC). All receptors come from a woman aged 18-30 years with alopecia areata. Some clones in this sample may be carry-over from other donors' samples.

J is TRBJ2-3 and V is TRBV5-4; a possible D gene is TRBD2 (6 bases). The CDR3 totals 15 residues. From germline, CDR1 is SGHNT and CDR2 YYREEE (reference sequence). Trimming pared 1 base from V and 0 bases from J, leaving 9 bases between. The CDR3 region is CASSLKAGSTDTQYF. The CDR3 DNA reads TGTGCCAGCAGCTTGAAAGCGGGCAGCACAGATACGCAGTATTTT.

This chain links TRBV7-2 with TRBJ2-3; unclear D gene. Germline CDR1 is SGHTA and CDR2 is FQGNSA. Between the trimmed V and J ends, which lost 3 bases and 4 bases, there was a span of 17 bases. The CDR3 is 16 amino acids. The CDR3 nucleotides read TGTGCCAGCAGCTTCCCTGTCTGGGAACGACCAGATACGCAGTATTTT. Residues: CASSFPVWERPDTQYF.

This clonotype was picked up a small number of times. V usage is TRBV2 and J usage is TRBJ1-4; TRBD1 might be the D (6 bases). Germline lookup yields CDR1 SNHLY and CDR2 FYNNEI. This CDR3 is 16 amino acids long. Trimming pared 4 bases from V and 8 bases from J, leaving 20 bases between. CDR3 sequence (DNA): TGTGCCAGCAGTGTTAATCACCGGGGCCAGGGGGAAAAACTGTTTTTT. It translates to CASSVNHRGQGEKLFF.

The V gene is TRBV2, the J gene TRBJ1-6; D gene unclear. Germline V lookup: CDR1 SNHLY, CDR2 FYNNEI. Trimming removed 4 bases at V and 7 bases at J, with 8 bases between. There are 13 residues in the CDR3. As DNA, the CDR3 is TGTGCCAGCAGTGGAGGACCGAATTCACCCCTCCACTTT. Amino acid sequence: CASSGGPNSPLHF.

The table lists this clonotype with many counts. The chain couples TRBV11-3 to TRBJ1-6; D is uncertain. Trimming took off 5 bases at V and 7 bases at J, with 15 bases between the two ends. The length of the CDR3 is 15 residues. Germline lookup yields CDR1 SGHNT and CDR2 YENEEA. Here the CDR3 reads CASSPDGQPNSPLHF. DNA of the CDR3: TGTGCCAGCAGCCCTGATGGGCAGCCGAATTCACCCCTCCACTTT.

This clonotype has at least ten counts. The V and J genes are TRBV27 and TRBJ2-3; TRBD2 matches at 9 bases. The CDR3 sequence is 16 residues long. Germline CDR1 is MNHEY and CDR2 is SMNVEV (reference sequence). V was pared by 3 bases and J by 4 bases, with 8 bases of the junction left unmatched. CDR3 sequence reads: CASSLIVAGGPDTQYF. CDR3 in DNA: TGTGCCAGCAGTTTGATAGTGGCGGGGGGGCCAGATACGCAGTATTTT.

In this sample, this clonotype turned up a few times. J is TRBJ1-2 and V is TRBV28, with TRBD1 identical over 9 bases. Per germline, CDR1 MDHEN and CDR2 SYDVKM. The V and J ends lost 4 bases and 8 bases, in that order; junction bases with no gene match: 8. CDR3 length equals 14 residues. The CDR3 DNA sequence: TGTGCCAGCAGTTCCTTGGGACAGGGAGTAGGCTACACCTTC. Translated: CASSSLGQGVGYTF.

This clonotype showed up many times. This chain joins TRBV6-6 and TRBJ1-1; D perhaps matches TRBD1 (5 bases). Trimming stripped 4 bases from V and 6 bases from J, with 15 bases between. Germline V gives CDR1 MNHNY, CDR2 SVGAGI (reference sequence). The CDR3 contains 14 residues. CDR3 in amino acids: CASSSGTAAPEAFF. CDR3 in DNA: TGTGCCAGCAGTTCAGGGACGGCGGCCCCTGAAGCTTTCTTT.

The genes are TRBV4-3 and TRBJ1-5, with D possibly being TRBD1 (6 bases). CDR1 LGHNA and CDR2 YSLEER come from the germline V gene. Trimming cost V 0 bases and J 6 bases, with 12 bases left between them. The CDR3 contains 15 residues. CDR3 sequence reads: CASSQEPGEGQPQHF. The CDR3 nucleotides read TGCGCCAGCAGCCAAGAACCAGGGGAAGGTCAGCCCCAGCATTTT.

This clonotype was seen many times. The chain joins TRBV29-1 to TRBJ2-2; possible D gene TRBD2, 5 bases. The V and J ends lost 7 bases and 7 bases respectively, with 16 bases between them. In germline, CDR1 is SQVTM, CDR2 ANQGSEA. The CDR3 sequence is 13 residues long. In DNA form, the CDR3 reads TGCAGCGCTAACACCGGGGTCGGCGGGGAGCTGTTTTTT. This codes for CSANTGVGGELFF.

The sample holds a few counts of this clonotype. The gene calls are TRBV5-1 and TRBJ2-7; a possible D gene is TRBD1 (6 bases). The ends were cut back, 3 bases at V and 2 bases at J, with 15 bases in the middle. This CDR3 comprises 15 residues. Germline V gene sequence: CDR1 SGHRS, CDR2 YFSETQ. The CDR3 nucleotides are TGCGCCAGCAGCTCCCCGGGACAAGGAACCTACGAGCAGTACTTC. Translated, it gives CASSSPGQGTYEQYF.

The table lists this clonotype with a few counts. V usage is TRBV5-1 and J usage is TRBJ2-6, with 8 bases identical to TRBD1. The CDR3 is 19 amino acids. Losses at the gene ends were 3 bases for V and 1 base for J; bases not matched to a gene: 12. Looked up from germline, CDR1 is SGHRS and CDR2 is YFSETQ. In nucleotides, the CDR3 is TGCGCCAGCAGCTCGCCGACAGGGGAGGTATCTTCTGGGGCCAACGTCCTGACTTTC. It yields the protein CASSSPTGEVSSGANVLTF.

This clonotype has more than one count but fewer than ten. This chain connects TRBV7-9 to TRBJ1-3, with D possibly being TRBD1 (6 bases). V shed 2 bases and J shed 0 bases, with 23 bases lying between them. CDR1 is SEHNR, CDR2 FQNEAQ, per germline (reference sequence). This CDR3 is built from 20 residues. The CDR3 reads CASSLNSPAPTGLSGNTIYF. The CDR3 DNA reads TGTGCCAGCAGCTTAAACTCCCCTGCTCCGACAGGCCTCTCTGGAAACACCATATATTTT. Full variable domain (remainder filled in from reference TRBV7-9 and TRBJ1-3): DTGVSQNPRHKITKRGQNVTFRCDPISEHNRLYWYRQTLGQGPEFLTYFQNEAQLEKSRLLSDRFSAERPKGSFSTLEIQRTEQGDSAMYLCASSLNSPAPTGLSGNTIYFGEGSWLTVV.

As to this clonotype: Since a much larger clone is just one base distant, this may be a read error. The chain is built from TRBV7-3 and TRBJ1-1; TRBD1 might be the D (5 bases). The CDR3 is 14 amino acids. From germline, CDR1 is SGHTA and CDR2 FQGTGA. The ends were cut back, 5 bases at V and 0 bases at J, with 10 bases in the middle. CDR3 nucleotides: TGTGCCAGCAGCCAGACAGCTATGAACACTGAAGCTTTCTTT. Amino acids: CASSQTAMNTEAFF.

CDR3 in DNA: TGCAGTGCCCAGGGAGGGGGGAGCTCCTACAATGAGCAGTTCTTC. This encodes CSAQGGGSSYNEQFF. The chain combines TRBV20-1 with TRBJ2-1, with D possibly matching TRBD2 (7 bases). The CDR3 has 15 amino acids. V lost 6 bases and J 0 bases, leaving 15 bases between the germline ends. Looked up from germline, CDR1 is DFQATT and CDR2 is SNEGSKA (reference sequence).

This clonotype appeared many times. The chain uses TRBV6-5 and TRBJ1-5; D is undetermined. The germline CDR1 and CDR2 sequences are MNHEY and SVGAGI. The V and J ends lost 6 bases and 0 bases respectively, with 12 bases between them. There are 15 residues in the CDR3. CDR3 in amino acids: CASSVTGYSNQPQHF. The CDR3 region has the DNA TGTGCCAGCAGCGTGACGGGTTATAGCAATCAGCCCCAGCATTTT.

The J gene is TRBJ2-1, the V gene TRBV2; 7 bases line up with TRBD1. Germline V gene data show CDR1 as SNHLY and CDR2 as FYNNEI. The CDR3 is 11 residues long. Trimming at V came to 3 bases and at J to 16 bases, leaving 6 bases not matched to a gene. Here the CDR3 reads CASSEGTVCFF. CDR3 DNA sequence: TGTGCCAGCAGTGAGGGGACAGTATGCTTCTTC.

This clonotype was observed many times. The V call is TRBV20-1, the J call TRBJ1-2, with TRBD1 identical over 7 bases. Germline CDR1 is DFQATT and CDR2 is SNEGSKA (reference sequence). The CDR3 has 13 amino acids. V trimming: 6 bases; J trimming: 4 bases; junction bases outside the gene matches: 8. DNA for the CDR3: TGCAGTGCGTCGGACAGGTCGGGCTATGGCTACACCTTC. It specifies CSASDRSGYGYTF.

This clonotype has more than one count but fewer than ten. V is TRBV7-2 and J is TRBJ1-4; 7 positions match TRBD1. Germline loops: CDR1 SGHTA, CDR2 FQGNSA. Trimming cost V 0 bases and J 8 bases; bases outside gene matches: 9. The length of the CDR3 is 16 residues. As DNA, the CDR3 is TGTGCCAGCAGCTTAGCGTCGAGGCAGGGGGGCGAAAAACTGTTTTTT. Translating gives CASSLASRQGGEKLFF. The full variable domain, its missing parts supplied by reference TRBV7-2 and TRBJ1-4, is GAGVSQSPSNKVTEKGKDVELRCDPISGHTALYWYRQSLGQGLEFLIYFQGNSAPDKSGLPSDRFSAERTGGSVSTLTIQRTQQEDSAVYLCASSLASRQGGEKLFFGSGTQLSVL.

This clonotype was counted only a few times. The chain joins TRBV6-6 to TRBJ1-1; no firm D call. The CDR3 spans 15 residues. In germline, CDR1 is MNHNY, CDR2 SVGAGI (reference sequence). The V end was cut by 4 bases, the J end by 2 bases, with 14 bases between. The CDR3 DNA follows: TGTGCCAGCAGTTCGCACCTGGGAGAAAACACTGAAGCTTTCTTT. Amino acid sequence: CASSSHLGENTEAFF.

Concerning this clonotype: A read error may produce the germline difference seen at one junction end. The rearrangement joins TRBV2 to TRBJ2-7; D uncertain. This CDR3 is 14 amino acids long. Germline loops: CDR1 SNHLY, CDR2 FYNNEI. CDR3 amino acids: CASSEMTSSKSQDF. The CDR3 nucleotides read TGTGCCAGCAGTGAAATGACCTCCTCTAAGTCCCAGGACTTC.

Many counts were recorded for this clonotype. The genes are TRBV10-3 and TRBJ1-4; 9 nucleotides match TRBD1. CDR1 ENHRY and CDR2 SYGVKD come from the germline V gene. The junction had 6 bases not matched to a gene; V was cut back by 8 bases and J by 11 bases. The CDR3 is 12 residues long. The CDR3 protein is CAIGEQGAKLFF. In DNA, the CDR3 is TGTGCCATCGGGGAACAGGGGGCCAAACTGTTTTTT.

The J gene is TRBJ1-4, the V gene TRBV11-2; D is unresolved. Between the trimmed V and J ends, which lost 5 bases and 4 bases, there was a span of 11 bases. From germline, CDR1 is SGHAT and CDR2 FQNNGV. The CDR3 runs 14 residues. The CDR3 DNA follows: TGTGCCAGCAGCGAAGGGCCGATTAATGAAAAACTGTTTTTT. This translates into CASSEGPINEKLFF.

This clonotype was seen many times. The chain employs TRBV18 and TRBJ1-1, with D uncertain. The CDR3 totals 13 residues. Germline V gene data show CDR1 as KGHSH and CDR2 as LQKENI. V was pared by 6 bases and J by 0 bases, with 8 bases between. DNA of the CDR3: TGTGCCAGCTCCCACGGGGTGAACACTGAAGCTTTCTTT. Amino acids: CASSHGVNTEAFF.

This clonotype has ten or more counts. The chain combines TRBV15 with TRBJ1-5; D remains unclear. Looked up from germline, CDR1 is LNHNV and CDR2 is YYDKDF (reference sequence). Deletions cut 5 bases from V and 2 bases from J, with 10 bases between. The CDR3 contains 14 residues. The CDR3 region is CATSLRAGNQPQHF. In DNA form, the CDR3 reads TGTGCCACCAGCCTTAGGGCGGGCAATCAGCCCCAGCATTTT.

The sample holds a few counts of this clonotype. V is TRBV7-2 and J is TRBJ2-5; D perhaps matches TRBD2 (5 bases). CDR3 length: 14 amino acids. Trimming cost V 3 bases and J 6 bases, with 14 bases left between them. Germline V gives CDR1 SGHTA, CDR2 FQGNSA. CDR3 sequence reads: CASSFTDSGQTQYF. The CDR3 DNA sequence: TGTGCCAGCAGCTTCACGGACTCCGGGCAGACCCAGTACTTC.